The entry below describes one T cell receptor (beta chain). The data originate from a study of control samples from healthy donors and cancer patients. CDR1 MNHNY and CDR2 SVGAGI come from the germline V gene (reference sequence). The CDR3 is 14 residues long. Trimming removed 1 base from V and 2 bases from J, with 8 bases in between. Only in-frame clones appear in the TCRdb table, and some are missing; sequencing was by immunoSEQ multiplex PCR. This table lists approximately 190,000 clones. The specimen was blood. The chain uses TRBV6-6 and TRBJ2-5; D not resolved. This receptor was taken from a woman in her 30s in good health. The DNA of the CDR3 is TGTGCCAGCAGTTACTTAGGGCAGCAAGAGACCCAGTACTTC. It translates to CASSYLGQQETQYF.